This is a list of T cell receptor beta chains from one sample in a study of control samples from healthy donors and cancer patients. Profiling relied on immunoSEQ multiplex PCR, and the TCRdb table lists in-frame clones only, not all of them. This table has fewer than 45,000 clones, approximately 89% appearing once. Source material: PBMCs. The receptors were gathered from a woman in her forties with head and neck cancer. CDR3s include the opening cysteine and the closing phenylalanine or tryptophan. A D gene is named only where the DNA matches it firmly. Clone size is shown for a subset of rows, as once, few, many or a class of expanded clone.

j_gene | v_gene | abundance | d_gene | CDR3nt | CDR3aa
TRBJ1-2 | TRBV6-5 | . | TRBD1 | TGTGCCAGCAGTAGGGACAGGGGGGATGGCTACACCTTC | CASSRDRGDGYTF
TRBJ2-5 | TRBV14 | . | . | TGTGCCAGCAGCCGGGACCGGGGGAAGCAAGAGACCCAGTACTTC | CASSRDRGKQETQYF
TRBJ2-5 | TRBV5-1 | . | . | TGCGCCAGCAGCTGGGGGTCCCGAGGTGGGGAGACCCAGTACTTC | CASSWGSRGGETQYF
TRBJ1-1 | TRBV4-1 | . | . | TGCGCCAGCAGCCAAGGGGGAGGGGGGGAGATGGTCACTGAAGCTTTCTTT | CASSQGGGGEMVTEAFF
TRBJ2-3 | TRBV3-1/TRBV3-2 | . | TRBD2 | TGTGCCAGCAGCCCGCCGGGACTAGCGGGGGGGGACGCAGATACGCAGTATTTT | CASSPPGLAGGDADTQYF
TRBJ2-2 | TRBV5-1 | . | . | TGCGCCAGCAGCTTGGAACCAGGGAACACCGGGGAGCTGTTTTTT | CASSLEPGNTGELFF
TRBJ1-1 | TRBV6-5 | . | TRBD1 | TGTGCCACCCGAAAGGGGGCGACTGAAGCTTTCTTT | CATRKGATEAFF
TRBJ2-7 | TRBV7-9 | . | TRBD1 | TGTGCCAGCAGCTTAGCGCCTGGGACAGGGGGCTCGTACGAGCAGTACTTC | CASSLAPGTGGSYEQYF
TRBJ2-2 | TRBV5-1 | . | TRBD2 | TGCGCCAGCAGCCTGGAACCTGGGGGAGGGCCGTACACCGGGGAGCTGTTTTTT | CASSLEPGGGPYTGELFF
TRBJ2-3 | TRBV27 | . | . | TGTGCCGGTGGACACCCGACAGATACGCAGTATTTT | CAGGHPTDTQYF
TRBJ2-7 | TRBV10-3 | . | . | TGTGCCATCAGCAAACAGGGCTCCAACGAGCAGTACTTC | CAISKQGSNEQYF
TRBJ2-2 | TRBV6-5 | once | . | TGTGCCAGCGGACGGGGGTGGGGGGAGCTGTTTTTT | CASGRGWGELFF
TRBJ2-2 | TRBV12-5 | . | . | TGTGCTAGTGGTCCTTCCACGGGCAGGGGAATTTGGGCCGGGGAGCTGTTTTTT | CASGPSTGRGIWAGELFF
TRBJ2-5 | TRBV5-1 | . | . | TGCGCCAGCAGCTTGGCCGCAGACCAAGAGACCCAGTACTTC | CASSLAADQETQYF
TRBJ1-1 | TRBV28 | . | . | TGTGCCAGCAGTTCCCGGAGAGGGGCTATGAACACTGAAGCTTTCTTT | CASSSRRGAMNTEAFF
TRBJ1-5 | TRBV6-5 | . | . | TGTGCCAGCAGAATCGGTGGCAATCAGCCCCAGCATTTT | CASRIGGNQPQHF
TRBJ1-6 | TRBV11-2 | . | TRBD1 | TGTGCCAGCCACAGAACAGGGGGGTATAATTCACCCCTCCACTTT | CASHRTGGYNSPLHF
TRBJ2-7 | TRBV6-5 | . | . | TGTGCCAGCAGTTACACAGGGACCGACGAGCAGTACTTC | CASSYTGTDEQYF
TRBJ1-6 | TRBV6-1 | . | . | TGTGCCAGCAGTGGCAAGGGCAGTTCTTTCTATAATTCACCCCTCCACTTT | CASSGKGSSFYNSPLHF
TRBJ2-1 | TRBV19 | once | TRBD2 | TGTGCCAGTAGTATTAGCGGGAGGACCGACGATGAGCAGTTCTTC | CASSISGRTDDEQFF
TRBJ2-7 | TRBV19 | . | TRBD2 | TGTGCCAGTAGGGGGGGAGGGCTCAACGAGCAGTACTTC | CASRGGGLNEQYF
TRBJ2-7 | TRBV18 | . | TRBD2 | TGTGCCAGCTTGCTCACCTTAGCGGGAGTCGGCGAGCAGTACTTC | CASLLTLAGVGEQYF
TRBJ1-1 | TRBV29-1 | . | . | TGCAGCGGGGGGGAGAGTACTGAAGCTTTCTTT | CSGGESTEAFF
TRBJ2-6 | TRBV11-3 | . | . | TGTGCCAGCAGCCCATTTTCTGGGGCCAACGTCCTGACTTTC | CASSPFSGANVLTF
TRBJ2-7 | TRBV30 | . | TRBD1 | TGTGCCTGGAGTCAACACCGGGACAGGGGTTCAAGGTACGAGCAGTACTTC | CAWSQHRDRGSRYEQYF
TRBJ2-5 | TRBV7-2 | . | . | TGTGCCAGCAGCTTAGAAAGGGGTTTCGAAGAGACCCAGTACTTC | CASSLERGFEETQYF
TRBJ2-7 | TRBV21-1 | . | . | TGTGCCAGCAGCAAAACAGACTCTAGGCAGTACTTC | CASSKTDSRQYF
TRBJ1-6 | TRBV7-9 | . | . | TGTGCCAGCAGCTCGCCGAGCTATAATTCACCCCTCCACTTT | CASSSPSYNSPLHF
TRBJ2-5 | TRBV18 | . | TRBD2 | TGTGCCAGCTCACTCTACAGCGGGAGGGCCGGGGAGACCCAGTACTTC | CASSLYSGRAGETQYF
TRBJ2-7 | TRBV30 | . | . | TGTGCCTGGAGTCTCCCCCTGAGGGGATCAGGAGAGCAGTACTTC | CAWSLPLRGSGEQYF
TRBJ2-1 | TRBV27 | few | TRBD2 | TGTGCCAGCAGGCTAGCGGGAGGTGGTCGCAATGAGCAGTTCTTC | CASRLAGGGRNEQFF
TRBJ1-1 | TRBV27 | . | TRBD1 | TGTGCCAGCAGTTATCGGGGACAGGGTGGTGAAGCTTTCTTT | CASSYRGQGGEAFF
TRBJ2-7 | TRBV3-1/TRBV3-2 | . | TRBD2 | TGTGCCAGCAGCCTGGGACTAGCGGATATTCCCTACGAGCAGTACTTC | CASSLGLADIPYEQYF
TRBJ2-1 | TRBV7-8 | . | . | TGTGCCAGCAGCTTCCCCCCTTTTCTGAAGCAGTTCTTC | CASSFPPFLKQFF
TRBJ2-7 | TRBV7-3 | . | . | TGTGCCAGCAGCCCATCCCTCGGAATAGAGCAGTACTTC | CASSPSLGIEQYF
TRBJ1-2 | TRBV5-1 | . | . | TGCGCCAGCAGCTTGGTTGGCGGGGACTATGGCTACACCTTC | CASSLVGGDYGYTF
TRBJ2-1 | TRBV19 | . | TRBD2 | TGTGCCAGTAGTATAAATCGGGGCGGGAGCAGTCTCTTCGCCTACAATGAGCAGTTCTTC | CASSINRGGSSLFAYNEQFF
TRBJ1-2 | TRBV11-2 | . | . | TGTGCCAGCAGCTTAGTAGCCGGTCGGGGCTACACCTTC | CASSLVAGRGYTF
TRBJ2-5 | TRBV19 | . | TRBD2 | TGTGCCAGTAGTATAGGTCCCCCGGGACTAGCGGCAGAGACCCAGTACTTC | CASSIGPPGLAAETQYF
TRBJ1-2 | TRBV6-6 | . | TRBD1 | TGTGCCAGCAGTTACTCGACCGGGACAGGGTCACTCGGCTACACCTTC | CASSYSTGTGSLGYTF